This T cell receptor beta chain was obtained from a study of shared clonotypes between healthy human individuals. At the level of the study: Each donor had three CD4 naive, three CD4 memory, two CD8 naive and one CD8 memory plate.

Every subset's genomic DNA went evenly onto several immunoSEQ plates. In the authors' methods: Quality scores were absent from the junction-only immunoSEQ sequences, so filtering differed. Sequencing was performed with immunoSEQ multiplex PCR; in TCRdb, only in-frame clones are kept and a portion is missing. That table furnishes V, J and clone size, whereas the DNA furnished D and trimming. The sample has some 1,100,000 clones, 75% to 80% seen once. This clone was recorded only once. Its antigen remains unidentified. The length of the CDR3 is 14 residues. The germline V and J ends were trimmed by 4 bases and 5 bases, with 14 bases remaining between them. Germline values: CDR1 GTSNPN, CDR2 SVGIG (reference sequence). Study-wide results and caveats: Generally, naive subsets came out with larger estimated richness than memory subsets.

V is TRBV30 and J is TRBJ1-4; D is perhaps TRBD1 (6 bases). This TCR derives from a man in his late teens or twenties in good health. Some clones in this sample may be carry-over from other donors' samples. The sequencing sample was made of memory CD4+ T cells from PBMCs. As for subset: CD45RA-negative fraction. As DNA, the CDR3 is TGTGCCTGGAATGCAGGGGATGGGAATGAAAAACTGTTTTTT. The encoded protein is CAWNAGDGNEKLFF.